This T cell receptor beta chain was identified during a study of OX40 agonist ivuxolimab in advanced cancers. Regarding the complete study: Ivuxolimab was a fully human IgG2 agonistic monoclonal antibody targeting the costimulatory receptor OX40 (CD134). Intravenous ivuxolimab was administered to patients every 2 weeks at six dose levels: 0.01, 0.1, 0.3, 1.5, 3 and 10 mg/kg. Of the roughly 52 dose-escalation patients, hepatocellular carcinoma was present in about 20, melanoma in around 15, renal cell carcinoma in 9 and head and neck cancer in 9. The dose-escalation cohort was about 83% male with a mean age of approximately 60 years, ranging from about 20 to 80. Patients were allowed to have had prior anti-PD-1, anti-PD-L1 or anti-CTLA-4 therapy, and approximately 40% of the dose-escalation patients had previously received checkpoint inhibitors. Partial responses occurred in three dose-escalation patients, of whom one had hepatocellular carcinoma and two had cutaneous melanoma. Peripheral TCRbeta sequencing aimed to test whether ivuxolimab altered TCR sequence diversity and caused clonal T-cell expansion. The paper covers the monotherapy dose-escalation part of the phase I ivuxolimab trial, which included N ≈ 54 patients.

CDR3 length: 14 amino acids, cysteine to phenylalanine. The only DNA kept is the CDR3, 42 bases in frame from the first base. Via the germline V gene (reference sequence), CDR1 is LNHDA and CDR2 SQIVND. From V the trimming removes 3 bases and from J it removes 6 bases, while the gene matches leave 4 bases of the junction unaccounted for. To sequence the TCRbeta CDR3 region, genomic DNA was isolated from the sorted cells. The immunoSEQ Assay was used to sequence the TCRbeta CDR3 regions. Entries here come from immuneACCESS through TCRdb and include only in-frame sequences with V and J called. Some clones fail to appear in such tables; in the studies checked, an unresolved V gene covers under half of the shortfall, and the cause of the remainder is unknown. The sample table holds about 47,000 clones, of which about nine tenths were seen once. Jointly, the top ten make up 6.5% to 9% of the sample. The trial excluded patients who had a history of autoimmune disease or were on systemic immunosuppression. Peripheral blood for TCR sequencing was collected from all dose cohorts at baseline, on cycle 4 day 1, and on cycle 7 day 1. The samples were drawn from a first-in-human, open-label, multicenter phase I dose-escalation trial of ivuxolimab. Adults with locally advanced or metastatic head and neck squamous cell, hepatocellular, melanoma or renal cell carcinoma were enrolled in the trial. Before TCR sequencing, CD4+ T cells and CD8+ T cells from peripheral blood were sorted into separate populations.

Study-wide findings and limitations: Low levels of normalized T-cell clonal expansion were also seen in some patients who did not respond. On average, CD8+ T cells showed more expanded clones than CD4+ T cells after ivuxolimab. Partial responders in the 0.1-3.0 mg/kg groups had among the lowest normalized peripheral clonal expansion, especially among CD8+ T cells. Antigen specificity was not determined for the clonally expanded peripheral T cells. At doses of 0.1 to 3.0 mg/kg, clonal expansion of both CD4+ and CD8+ T cells in blood was seen between baseline and week 6.

A remark on this clone: The specificity of this receptor is unknown. No quality values exist for individual bases; no much larger clone is one base distant.

The chain is made from TRBV19 and TRBJ2-7, with 11 bases matching TRBD2. Sequenced material: CD4+ or CD8+ T cells sorted from blood, taken in a trial of the OX40 agonist ivuxolimab. The source of this sequence is an adult with an advanced solid tumor such as melanoma, head and neck, liver or kidney cancer. The CDR3 here reads CASSIRLAGTEQYF. The DNA sequence is given as TGTGCCAGTAGTATCCGACTAGCGGGAACCGAGCAGTACTTC.